This T cell receptor beta chain emerged from a study of regulatory T cells in long-lasting Graves disease (TCRdb year 2021). About the investigation overall: Newly diagnosed Graves' disease patients had taken antithyroid drugs for less than 3 months. Persistent Graves' disease patients were compared with newly diagnosed Graves' disease patients by peripheral blood TCR sequencing and RNA sequencing. The study took place in China and was registered as a clinical trial. TCR sequencing covered roughly 13 persistent and about 20 newly diagnosed Graves' disease patients, around 35 samples in total.

The time point label here, explained by the study, means: newly diagnosed GD, antithyroid drugs for less than 3 months. For both TCR sequencing and RNA sequencing, RNA was extracted from PBMCs using TRIzol. The diagnosis of Graves' disease followed American Thyroid Association guidelines. Recruitment of patients was carried out at an endocrinology department in Xi'an, China. From each patient, about 9 milliliters of peripheral blood was collected into an EDTA anticoagulant tube. Ficoll Paque Plus density gradient separation was used to isolate PBMCs, and no further T cell sorting was done. An Agilent 2100 Bioanalyzer and agarose gel were used to check RNA quality, and a NanoDrop 2000 was used to measure RNA concentration. The CDR1 and CDR2 encoded by the germline V gene are MNHEY and SVGAGI. The CDR3 holds 14 amino acids from the cysteine to the phenylalanine. Only the CDR3 part of the read is kept: 42 bases, read in frame from the first base. V trim: 4 bases; J trim: 7 bases; unmatched bases: 9.

This clonotype occurred many times. Its target antigen remains unknown. No quality values exist for individual bases; no much larger clone is one base distant. Overall study outcomes, separate from this receptor: The authors acknowledged the small sample size as a limitation that may reduce accuracy. Lower TCR Shannon entropy and fewer highly expanded clones were observed in persistent Graves' disease patients than in newly diagnosed patients, which suggested clonal expansion. Because the primary lesion, thyroid tissue, could not be accessed, the study looked at peripheral blood alone. Preferential use of TRBV28, TRBJ1-2 and TRBJ2-5 was observed in persistent disease, whereas TRBV20-1 and TRBJ2-1 were favored in newly diagnosed disease. Only the TCR beta chain was sequenced and analyzed. Patients with persistent disease shared more public clonotypes (about 2,500) than newly diagnosed patients did (around 930).

The library was obtained by multiplex PCR. Sequencing instrument: Illumina HiSeq 4000. TCR beta libraries were built with iRepertoire HTBI primers and Arm-PCR amplification of CDR3 regions. Before sequencing, the PCR products went through gel purification. The authors' analysis ran thus. A total of some 65 TRBV and 14 TRBJ segments were identified across samples and were used for gene usage analysis of CDR3 amino acid clonotypes. COPE and FqMerger were used to merge the filtered high-quality paired reads into contigs. BLAST was used to align contigs to IMGT TRBV, TRBD and TRBJ reference genes, with CDR3 defined following IMGT. Any clonotype with a frequency above 0.1% was classified as a highly expanded clone. Repertoire diversity was measured by Shannon entropy, and V-J evenness by the Gini coefficient. Clonotypes shared by more than one individual were considered public. TCRdb cleaned the public reads at Q25 with fastp, built clones with MiXCR and kept in-frame beta chains. Each entry merges the rows of one CDR3 protein and shows their most common DNA and genes. TCRdb's processing, not the authors' own work, is the source of the V and J calls. Within this sample are hundreds of thousands of distinct CDR3 sequences, with roughly a sixth of them counted one time only. Roughly 27% of the sample lies in the top ten.

The sample was also reused in another study, on T cells in Graves' hyperthyroidism and ophthalmopathy. As the second paper documents: Stable Graves' hyperthyroidism was defined as no progression to ophthalmopathy during 18 months of follow-up. Hyperthyroidism patients were newly diagnosed, had a disease duration of under 2 months, and were aged 18 to 65 years. Exclusion was applied to patients with uncontrolled infections, other autoimmune diseases, pregnancy or lactation. Diagnoses were established on the basis of clinical symptoms, serum thyroxine and TRAb, thyroid ultrasound, and orbital computed tomography. For the first round of RT-PCR on the TCR CDR3, the HTBI primer set was used together with the Qiagen OneStep RT-PCR kit. Most expanded thyroid clonotypes (frequency above 0.001) were also found in blood, which suggests that blood repertoires may mirror thyroid immune responses. A model built on a 13 V-J signature distinguished ophthalmopathy from stable hyperthyroidism, reaching 87.88% sensitivity and around 81% specificity in cross-validation and 80%/75% in testing. In validation, the model predicted progression to ophthalmopathy with 55% to 71% sensitivity and approximately 74% specificity, a median of about six months before onset. To identify distinguishing TCR V-J signatures, a discovery cohort of 95 to 100 patients was used, comprising approximately 40 with Graves' ophthalmopathy and 57 with stable Graves' hyperthyroidism. Prospective prediction of ophthalmopathy was tested in an independent validation cohort consisting of about 20 hyperthyroidism patients and approximately 16 patients who later progressed to ophthalmopathy. The 75 to 100 discovery patients were divided at random into training and test sets in a 7:3 ratio. Thyroid tissue and blood T-cell repertoires from six or seven Graves' hyperthyroidism patients were also compared in the study. After sampling, hyperthyroidism patients received methimazole starting at 30 mg daily, and ophthalmopathy patients received high-dose intravenous methylprednisolone. Libraries were constructed in a second round of multiplex PCR, after which size selection and purification were performed. Sequencing of the libraries was done on an Illumina HiSeq2000 using paired-end 100 bp reads. SOAPnuke was used to process the raw data, with reads discarded if the reads contained adapters or uncalled bases, had a mean Phred below 15, or lacked an exact constant-primer or identifier match. COPE v1.2.5 was used to merge high-quality paired reads, and clonotypes were defined as unique nucleotide sequences. MiTCR v1.1 was used to align clonotypes to the IMGT TRBV, TRBD and TRBJ reference segments. The analysis included only V-J combinations with a frequency above 0.0001, which together covered 99% to 99.2% of the repertoires. A TCS score was defined as the ratio of F50 (clonal expansion) to E x V (chaos), with BLOSUM62-based TCRdist applied between CDR3 peptides within each V-J. Welch's t-statistics and random forest reduced 450 to 600 V-J features to some 14, which were used in a naive Bayes classifier (R e1071). No statistical method was used to fix the sample size in advance, and group allocation was not hidden from the investigators. TCR Vbeta CDR3 sequencing of 135 peripheral blood samples (over 40 ophthalmopathy, roughly 72 hyperthyroidism and about 17 progressor patients) is reported in the paper.

This specimen consisted of peripheral blood mononuclear cells (PBMCs), obtained at new diagnosis, from a patient treated with antithyroid drugs. The V and J genes are TRBV6-5 and TRBJ2-7; 8 central bases correspond to TRBD2. This TCR was sampled from a man aged 35 to 55 with Graves disease. Donor details come from another sample of the same person, matched by shared clones. The nucleotides read TGTGCCAGCAGTTTAGCGGGGTCGGTGAGTGAGCAGTACTTC. This gives the protein CASSLAGSVSEQYF.